Described below is a single T cell receptor (beta chain) sequence and its context. Its target is unknown. The V gene lost 4 bases and the J gene lost 1 base, with 17 bases spanning the gap. Germline-derived CDR1 and CDR2 are MDHEN and SYDVKM. The CDR3 consists of 17 residues. This sample was taken from a study of cytomegalovirus exposure and HLA in healthy donors. The overall study: There were 117 million unique TCR beta sequences, drawn from about 190 million T cells, in an earlier analysis.

This PCR relied on a set of 60 Vbeta primers and 13 Jbeta primers. Only in-frame clones appear in the TCRdb table, and some are missing; sequencing was by immunoSEQ multiplex PCR. The sample table sets out about 99,000 clones. Study findings and constraints: Common viral pathogens seemed to be connected with several of the most significant clusters, according to a later analysis. A previous analysis found most TCR beta V segments productive roughly 87% or roughly 30% of the time. TCR beta chain V- and J-gene trimming was linked, in a later analysis, to a missense variant in DCLRE1C.

The sample taken for sequencing was PBMCs. This receptor was obtained from a man aged 40-49 years in good health and CMV-seronegative. The gene calls are TRBV28 and TRBJ1-5, with D maybe TRBD1 (6 bases). The CDR3 nucleotides are TGTGCCAGCAGTTCTCGCCGGGGGGGCGGGAGCAATCAGCCCCAGCATTTT. It encodes CASSSRRGGGSNQPQHF.